This TCR beta chain derives from a study of chemoradiotherapy in HPV16-positive cancers. Study-level background: Candidate HPV-specific T-cell clones and common TCR motifs came from functional assays in a couple of HPV16-positive patients. Study results and limitations: HPV-responsive T-cell expansion during chemoradiotherapy was linked to improved recurrence-free survival in HPV16-positive patients.

The CDR3 loop spans 14 amino acids. The germline V gene encodes CDR1 SGDLS and CDR2 YYNGEE. The V gene end was trimmed by 0 bases and the J gene end by 7 bases; junction bases not matched to a gene: 4. Repertoires were generated with immunoSEQ multiplex PCR, while TCRdb's copy carries only in-frame clones and drops some. Found here are about 21,000 clones, around 86% of them singletons; the top ten hold 3.5% to 6%. Concerning this clone: Its matching antigen is unknown.

The source is a human donor with HPV-associated anogenital cancer. Specimen: blood, collected from a patient who underwent chemoradiotherapy. V gene TRBV9 combines with J gene TRBJ1-3; 7 nucleotides match TRBD1. CDR3 protein: CASSVGNRGNTIYF. As DNA, the CDR3 is TGTGCCAGCAGCGTAGGCAACAGGGGTAACACCATATATTTT.